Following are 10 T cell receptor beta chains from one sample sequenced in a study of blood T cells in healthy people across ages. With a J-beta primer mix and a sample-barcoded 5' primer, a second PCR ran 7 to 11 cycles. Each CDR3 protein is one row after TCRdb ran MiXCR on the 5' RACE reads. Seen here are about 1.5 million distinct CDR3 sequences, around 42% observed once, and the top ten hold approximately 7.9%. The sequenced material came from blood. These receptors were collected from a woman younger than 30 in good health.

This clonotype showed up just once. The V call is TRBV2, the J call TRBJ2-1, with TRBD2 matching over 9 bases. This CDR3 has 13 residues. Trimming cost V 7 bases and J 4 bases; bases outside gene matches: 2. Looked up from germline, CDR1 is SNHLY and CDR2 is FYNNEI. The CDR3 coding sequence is TGTGCCAGCAAGCGGGAGGTTTACAATGAGCAGTTCTTC. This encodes CASKREVYNEQFF.

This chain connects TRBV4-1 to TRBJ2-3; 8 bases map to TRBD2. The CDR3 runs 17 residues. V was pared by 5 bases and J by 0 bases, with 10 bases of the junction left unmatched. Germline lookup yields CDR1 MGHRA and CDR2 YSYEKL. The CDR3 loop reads CASSSPGGGRSTDTQYF. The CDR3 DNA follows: TGCGCCAGCAGCTCCCCGGGGGGGGGGCGTAGCACAGATACGCAGTATTTT.

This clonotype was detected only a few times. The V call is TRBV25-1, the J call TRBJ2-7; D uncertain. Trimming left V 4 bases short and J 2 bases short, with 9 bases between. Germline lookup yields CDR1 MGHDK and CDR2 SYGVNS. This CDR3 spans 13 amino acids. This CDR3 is CASSVQSPYEQYF. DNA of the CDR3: TGTGCCAGCAGTGTCCAAAGTCCCTACGAGCAGTACTTC.

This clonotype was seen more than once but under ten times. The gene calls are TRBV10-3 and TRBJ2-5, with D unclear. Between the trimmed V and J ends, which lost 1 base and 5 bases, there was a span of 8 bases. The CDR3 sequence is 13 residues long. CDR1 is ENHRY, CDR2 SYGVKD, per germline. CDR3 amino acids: CAISEYGMETQYF. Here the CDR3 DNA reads TGTGCCATCAGTGAGTATGGAATGGAGACCCAGTACTTC.

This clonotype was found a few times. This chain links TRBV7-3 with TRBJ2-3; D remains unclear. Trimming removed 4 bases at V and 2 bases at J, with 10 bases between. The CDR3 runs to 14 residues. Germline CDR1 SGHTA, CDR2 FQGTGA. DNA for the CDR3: TGTGCCAGCAGCTCAAGGGTAGACACAGATACGCAGTATTTT. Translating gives CASSSRVDTDTQYF. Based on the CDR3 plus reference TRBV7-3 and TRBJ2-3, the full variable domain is GAGVSQTPSNKVTEKGKYVELRCDPISGHTALYWYRQSLGQGPEFLIYFQGTGAADDSGLPNDRFFAVRPEGSVSTLKIQRTERGDSAVYLCASSSRVDTDTQYFGPGTRLTVL.

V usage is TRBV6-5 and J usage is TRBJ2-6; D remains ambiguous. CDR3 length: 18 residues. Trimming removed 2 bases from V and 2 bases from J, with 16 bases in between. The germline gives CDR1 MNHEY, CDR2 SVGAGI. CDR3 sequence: CASSYQSLLRTGANVLTF. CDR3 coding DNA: TGTGCCAGCAGTTACCAGAGTCTGTTACGAACTGGGGCCAACGTCCTGACTTTC.

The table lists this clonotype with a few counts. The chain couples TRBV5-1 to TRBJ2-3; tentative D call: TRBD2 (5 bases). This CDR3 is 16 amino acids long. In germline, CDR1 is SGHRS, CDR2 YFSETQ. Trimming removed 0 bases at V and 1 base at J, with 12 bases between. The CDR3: CASSLAGVSGTDTQYF. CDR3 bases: TGCGCCAGCAGCTTGGCCGGGGTTAGCGGCACAGATACGCAGTATTTT.

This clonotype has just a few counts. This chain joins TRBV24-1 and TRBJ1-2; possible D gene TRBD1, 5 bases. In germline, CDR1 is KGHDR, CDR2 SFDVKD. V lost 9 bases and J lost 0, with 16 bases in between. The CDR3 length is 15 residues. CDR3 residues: CATGSGGTSNYGYTF. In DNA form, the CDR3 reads TGTGCCACCGGATCGGGGGGAACCTCTAACTATGGCTACACCTTC.

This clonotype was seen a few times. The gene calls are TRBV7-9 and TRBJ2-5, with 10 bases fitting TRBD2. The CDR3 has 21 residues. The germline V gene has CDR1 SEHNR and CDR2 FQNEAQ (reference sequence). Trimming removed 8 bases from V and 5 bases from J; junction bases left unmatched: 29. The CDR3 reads CASLHEAPGRLAGEVLETQYF. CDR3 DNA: TGTGCCAGCTTGCATGAAGCTCCCGGCCGGCTAGCGGGAGAGGTTTTGGAGACCCAGTACTTC.

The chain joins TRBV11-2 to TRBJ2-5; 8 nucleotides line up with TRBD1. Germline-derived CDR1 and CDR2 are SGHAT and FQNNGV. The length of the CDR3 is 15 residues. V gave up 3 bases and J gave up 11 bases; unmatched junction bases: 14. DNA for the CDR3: TGTGCCAGCAGCTTCCGGGACAGGACCTACAATGAGCAGTACTTC. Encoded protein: CASSFRDRTYNEQYF.